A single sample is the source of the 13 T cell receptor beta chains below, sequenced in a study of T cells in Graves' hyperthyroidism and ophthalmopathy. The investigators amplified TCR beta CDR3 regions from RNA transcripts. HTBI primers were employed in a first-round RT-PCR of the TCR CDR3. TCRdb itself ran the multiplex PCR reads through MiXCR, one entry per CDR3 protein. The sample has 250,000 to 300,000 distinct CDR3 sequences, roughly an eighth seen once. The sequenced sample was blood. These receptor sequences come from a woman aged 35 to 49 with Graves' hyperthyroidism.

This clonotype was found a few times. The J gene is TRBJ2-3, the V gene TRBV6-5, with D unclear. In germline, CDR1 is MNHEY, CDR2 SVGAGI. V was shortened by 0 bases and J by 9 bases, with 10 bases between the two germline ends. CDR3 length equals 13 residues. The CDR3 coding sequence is TGTGCCAGCAGTTACTCCCCCACCCAAACGCAGTATTTT. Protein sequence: CASSYSPTQTQYF.

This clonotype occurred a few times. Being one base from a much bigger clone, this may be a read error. The CDR3 DNA follows: TGTGCCAGCAGAGGACGGGGGACAGAGACCCAGTACTTC. It codes for CASRGRGTETQYF. The chain joins TRBV6-1 to TRBJ2-5; TRBD2 is a possible D gene (6 bases). The V end was cut by 6 bases, the J end by 4 bases, with 12 bases between. Germline V gene lookup returns CDR1 MNHNS and CDR2 SASEGT. The CDR3 has 13 residues.

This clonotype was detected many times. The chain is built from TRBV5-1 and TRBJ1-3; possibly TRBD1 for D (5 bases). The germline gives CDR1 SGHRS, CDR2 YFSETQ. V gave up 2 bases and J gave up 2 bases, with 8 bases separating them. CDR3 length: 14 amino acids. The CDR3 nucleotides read TGCGCCAGCAGCTTCGGGGGAACTGGAAACACCATATATTTT. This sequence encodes CASSFGGTGNTIYF.

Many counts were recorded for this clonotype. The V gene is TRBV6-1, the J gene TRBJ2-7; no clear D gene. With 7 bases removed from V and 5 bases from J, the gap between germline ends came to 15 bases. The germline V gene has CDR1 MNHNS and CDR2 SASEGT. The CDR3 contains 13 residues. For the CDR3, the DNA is TGTGCCAGCACAAGGTCCACGAACAACGAGCAGTACTTC. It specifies CASTRSTNNEQYF.

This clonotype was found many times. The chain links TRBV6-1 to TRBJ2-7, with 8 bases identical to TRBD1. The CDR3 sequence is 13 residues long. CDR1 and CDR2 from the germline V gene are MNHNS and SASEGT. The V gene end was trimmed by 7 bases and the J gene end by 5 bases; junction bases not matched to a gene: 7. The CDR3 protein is CASTQTGAHEQYF. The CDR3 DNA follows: TGTGCCAGCACCCAGACAGGGGCACACGAGCAGTACTTC.

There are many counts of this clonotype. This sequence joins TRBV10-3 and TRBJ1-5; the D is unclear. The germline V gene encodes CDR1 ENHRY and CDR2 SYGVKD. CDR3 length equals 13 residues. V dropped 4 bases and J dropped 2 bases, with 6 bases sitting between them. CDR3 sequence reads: CAISAFGNQPQHF. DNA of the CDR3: TGTGCCATCAGTGCCTTTGGCAATCAGCCCCAGCATTTT.

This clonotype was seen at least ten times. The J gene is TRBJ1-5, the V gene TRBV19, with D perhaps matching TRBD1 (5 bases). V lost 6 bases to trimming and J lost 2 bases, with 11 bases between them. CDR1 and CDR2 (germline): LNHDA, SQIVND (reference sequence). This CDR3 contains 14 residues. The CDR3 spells CASRSGGGNQPQHF. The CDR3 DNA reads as TGTGCCAGTAGATCCGGGGGAGGCAATCAGCCCCAGCATTTT. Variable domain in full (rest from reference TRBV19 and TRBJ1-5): DGGITQSPKYLFRKEGQNVTLSCEQNLNHDAMYWYRQDPGQGLRLIYYSQIVNDFQKGDIAEGYSVSREKKESFPLTVTSAQKNPTAFYLCASRSGGGNQPQHFGDGTRLSIL.

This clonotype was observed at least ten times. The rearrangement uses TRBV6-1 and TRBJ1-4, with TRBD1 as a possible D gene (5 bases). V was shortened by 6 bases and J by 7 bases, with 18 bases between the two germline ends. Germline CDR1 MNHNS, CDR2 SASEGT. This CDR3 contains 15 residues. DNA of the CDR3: TGTGCCAGCAGCCGGGACCGGTCAACGAGTGAAAAACTGTTTTTT. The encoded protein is CASSRDRSTSEKLFF.

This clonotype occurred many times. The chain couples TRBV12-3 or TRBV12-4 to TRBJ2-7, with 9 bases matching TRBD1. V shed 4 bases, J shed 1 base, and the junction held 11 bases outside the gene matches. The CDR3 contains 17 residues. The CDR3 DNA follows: TGTGCCAGCAGTTCTCATCTCGGGACAGGGCGATCCTACGAGCAGTACTTC. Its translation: CASSSHLGTGRSYEQYF.

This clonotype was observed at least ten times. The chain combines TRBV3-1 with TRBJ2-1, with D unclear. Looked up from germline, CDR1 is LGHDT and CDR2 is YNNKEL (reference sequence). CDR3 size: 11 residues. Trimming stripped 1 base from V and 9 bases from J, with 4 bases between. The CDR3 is CASSQVGEQFF. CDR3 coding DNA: TGTGCCAGCAGCCAAGTGGGTGAGCAGTTCTTC.

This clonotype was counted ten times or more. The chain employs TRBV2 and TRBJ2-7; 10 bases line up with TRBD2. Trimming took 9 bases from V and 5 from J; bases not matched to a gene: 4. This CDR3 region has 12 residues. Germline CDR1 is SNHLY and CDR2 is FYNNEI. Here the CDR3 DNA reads TGTGCCAGTAGGACTAGCGGAGACGAGCAGTACTTC. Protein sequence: CASRTSGDEQYF. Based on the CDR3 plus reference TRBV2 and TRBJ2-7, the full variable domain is EPEVTQTPSHQVTQMGQEVILRCVPISNHLYFYWYRQILGQKVEFLVSFYNNEISEKSEIFDDQFSVERPDGSNFTLKIRSTKLEDSAMYFCASRTSGDEQYFGPGTRLTVT.

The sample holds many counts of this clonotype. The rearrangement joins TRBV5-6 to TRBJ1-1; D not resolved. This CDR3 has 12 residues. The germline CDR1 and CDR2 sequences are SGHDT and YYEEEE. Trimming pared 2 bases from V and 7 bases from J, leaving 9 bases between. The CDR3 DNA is TGTGCCAGCAGCTTCATAGAGGGTGAAGCTTTCTTT. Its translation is CASSFIEGEAFF.

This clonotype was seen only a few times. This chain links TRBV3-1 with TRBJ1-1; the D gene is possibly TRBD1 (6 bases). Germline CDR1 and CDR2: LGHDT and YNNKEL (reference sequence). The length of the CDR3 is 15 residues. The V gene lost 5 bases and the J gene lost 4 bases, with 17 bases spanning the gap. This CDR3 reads CASSAMGAVGTEAFF. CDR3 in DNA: TGTGCCAGCAGCGCGATGGGGGCGGTGGGCACTGAAGCTTTCTTT.